These 2 T cell receptor beta chains share one sample of origin, sequenced in a study of T cell responses to AZD1222 COVID-19 vaccine. The method was immunoSEQ multiplex PCR; TCRdb's version includes in-frame clones alone and lacks a portion of them. There are 150,000 to 200,000 clones in the sample; 92% occur only once, and around 1% lies in the top ten. Sequences were derived from peripheral blood, sampled 28 days after the second AZD1222 dose. The receptors here all came from an adult who received the AZD1222 COVID-19 vaccine.

This chain connects TRBV12-3 or TRBV12-4 to TRBJ2-7; tentative D call: TRBD1 (6 bases). The CDR3 contains 13 residues. Trimming stripped 7 bases from V and 3 bases from J, with 13 bases between. CDR3 sequence: CASNRDTLYEQYF. CDR3 sequence (DNA): TGTGCCAGCAATCGGGACACGCTCTACGAGCAGTACTTC.

The rearrangement joins TRBV7-9 to TRBJ1-5; TRBD1 might be the D (6 bases). V was clipped by 1 base and J by 3 bases, with 13 bases between them. The CDR3 is 16 amino acids. CDR1 is SEHNR, CDR2 FQNEAQ, per germline (reference sequence). The CDR3 region is CASSLGGQGDNQPQHF. The CDR3 DNA sequence: TGTGCCAGCAGCTTAGGGGGGCAGGGCGACAATCAGCCCCAGCATTTT.